Listed here are 13 T cell receptor beta chains from one sample, sequenced in a study of T cells in Graves' hyperthyroidism and ophthalmopathy. The TCR beta CDR3 regions underwent amplification using RNA transcripts as the source. The HTBI set primed first-round TCR CDR3 RT-PCR. TCRdb recomputed calls from the multiplex PCR reads with MiXCR, one row per CDR3 protein. The data show 450,000 to 600,000 distinct CDR3 sequences, 13% to 15% seen once. Material: blood. The receptor source for this set is a woman aged 40 to 49 with Graves' hyperthyroidism.

This clonotype has a count of ten or more. The chain has TRBV5-5 and TRBJ1-1; D gene unclear. Trimming left V 4 bases short and J 1 base short, with 17 bases between. This CDR3 comprises 16 residues. Germline CDR1 is SGHKS and CDR2 is YYEKEE (reference sequence). The CDR3 sequence is CASSSPLPGKNTEAFF. The CDR3 DNA reads as TGTGCCAGCAGCAGCCCGCTACCCGGGAAGAACACTGAAGCTTTCTTT. The full variable domain, rest sourced from reference TRBV5-5 and TRBJ1-1, is DAGVTQSPTHLIKTRGQQVTLRCSPISGHKSVSWYQQVLGQGPQFIFQYYEKEERGRGNFPDRFSARQFPNYSSELNVNALLLGDSALYLCASSSPLPGKNTEAFFGQGTRLTVV.

The gene calls are TRBV7-2 and TRBJ1-4, with TRBD1 matching 8 bases. The CDR3 length is 16 residues. Germline CDR1 SGHTA, CDR2 FQGNSA. V trimming: 5 bases; J trimming: 4 bases; junction bases outside the gene matches: 9. The DNA of the CDR3 is TGTGCCAGCAGCCAAGATATTACAGGGGGTAATGAAAAACTGTTTTTT. This gives the protein CASSQDITGGNEKLFF.

This clonotype has more than one count but fewer than ten. The rearrangement joins TRBV7-9 to TRBJ2-7; no definite D call. The CDR3 loop spans 14 amino acids. Trimming stripped 5 bases from V and 5 bases from J, with 16 bases between. Germline assignment: CDR1 SEHNR and CDR2 FQNEAQ (reference sequence). The CDR3 sequence: CASSHSGTADEQYF. The CDR3 nucleotides are TGTGCCAGCAGCCACAGTGGTACCGCGGACGAGCAGTACTTC.

In its sample, this clonotype was seen many times. This chain joins TRBV5-5 and TRBJ2-2; 7 bases fit TRBD1. CDR1 is SGHKS and CDR2 is YYEKEE in the germline V gene (reference sequence). The CDR3 is 15 residues long. Trimming cost V 4 bases and J 2 bases; bases outside gene matches: 5. The CDR3 sequence: CASSTRQGNTGELFF. DNA for the CDR3: TGTGCCAGCAGCACCCGACAGGGAAACACCGGGGAGCTGTTTTTT. Full variable domain (outside the CDR3, taken from reference TRBV5-5 and TRBJ2-2): DAGVTQSPTHLIKTRGQQVTLRCSPISGHKSVSWYQQVLGQGPQFIFQYYEKEERGRGNFPDRFSARQFPNYSSELNVNALLLGDSALYLCASSTRQGNTGELFFGEGSRLTVL.

This clonotype was observed a handful of times. The genes are TRBV7-9 and TRBJ2-7; D possibly corresponds to TRBD2 (5 bases). V lost 5 bases, J lost 0 bases, and 11 bases lay in between. CDR1 and CDR2 from the germline V gene are SEHNR and FQNEAQ (reference sequence). The CDR3 consists of 14 residues. CDR3 DNA sequence: TGTGCCAGCAGCCCTCGCCGGGGCTCCTACGAGCAGTACTTC. Translation: CASSPRRGSYEQYF. Combining the CDR3 with reference TRBV7-9 and TRBJ2-7 gives the whole variable domain DTGVSQNPRHKITKRGQNVTFRCDPISEHNRLYWYRQTLGQGPEFLTYFQNEAQLEKSRLLSDRFSAERPKGSFSTLEIQRTEQGDSAMYLCASSPRRGSYEQYFGPGTRLTVT.

This clonotype was seen at least ten times. CDR3 nucleotide sequence: TGTGCCATCAGGGGGGCTGTACCAGATACGCAGTATTTT. Translation gives CAIRGAVPDTQYF. The V and J genes are TRBV10-3 and TRBJ2-3; perhaps TRBD1 as D (6 bases). The germline CDR1 and CDR2 sequences are ENHRY and SYGVKD. V was clipped by 6 bases and J by 4 bases, with 11 bases between them. The CDR3 loop spans 13 amino acids.

Note on this clonotype: A much larger clone lies a single base off, so this may be a read error. The CDR3 end shows no conserved phenylalanine or tryptophan, and so a read error is likely. J is TRBJ1-1 and V is TRBV5-1, with D hard to call. In germline, CDR1 is SGHRS, CDR2 YFSETQ. V was cut by 4 bases and J by 2 bases, with 9 bases left in between. This CDR3 region has 13 residues. CDR3 sequence (DNA): TGCGCCAGCAGCGAGGGTGTCAACACTGAAGCTTTCCTT. Protein product: CASSEGVNTEAFL.

There are many counts of this clonotype. The rearrangement links TRBV12-3 or TRBV12-4 to TRBJ2-1; D unresolved. Trimming left V 8 bases short and J 0 bases short, with 11 bases between. The CDR3 loop spans 14 amino acids. CDR3 in amino acids: CASQDGRSYNEQFF. DNA for the CDR3: TGTGCCAGCCAGGACGGCCGCTCCTACAATGAGCAGTTCTTC.

This clonotype was found a few times. V is TRBV28 and J is TRBJ2-7, with a tentative D call TRBD1 (6 bases). Germline V gives CDR1 MDHEN, CDR2 SYDVKM. CDR3 length: 15 residues. V shed 5 bases and J shed 1 base, with 15 bases lying between them. CDR3 coding DNA: TGTGCCAGCAGTATCTCAGGGGCTGGGTCCTACGAGCAGTACTTC. It is translated as CASSISGAGSYEQYF.

The genes are TRBV3-1 and TRBJ1-6, with 8 bases identical to TRBD1. Germline V gene lookup returns CDR1 LGHDT and CDR2 YNNKEL (reference sequence). The CDR3 covers 15 residues. With 3 bases clipped from V and 6 bases from J, the junction kept 4 bases outside the gene matches. In nucleotides, the CDR3 is TGTGCCAGCAGCCACCGGGACAGGATTAATTCACCCCTCCACTTT. It encodes CASSHRDRINSPLHF.

This clonotype was observed many times. This chain links TRBV6-2 or TRBV6-3 with TRBJ2-7, with 7 bases identical to TRBD1. Trimming removed 4 bases from V and 2 bases from J; junction bases left unmatched: 23. The CDR3 has 20 residues. Germline values: CDR1 MNHEY, CDR2 SVGEGT. The CDR3 nucleotides read TGTGCCAGCAGTTTCCCCTCCCCGGACAGGCCAGGTCCTACTACCTACGAGCAGTACTTC. This translates into CASSFPSPDRPGPTTYEQYF.

This clonotype has a count of ten or more. This sequence joins TRBV14 and TRBJ2-2; D remains unclear. The CDR3 spans 13 residues. Germline V gene data show CDR1 as SGHDN and CDR2 as FVKESK. V lost 6 bases and J lost 1, with 6 bases in between. For the CDR3, the DNA is TGTGCCAGCAGACCAAGGAACACCGGGGAGCTGTTTTTT. It yields the protein CASRPRNTGELFF. The full variable domain, rest sourced from reference TRBV14 and TRBJ2-2, is EAGVTQFPSHSVIEKGQTVTLRCDPISGHDNLYWYRRVMGKEIKFLLHFVKESKQDESGMPNNRFLAERTGGTYSTLKVQPAELEDSGVYFCASRPRNTGELFFGEGSRLTVL.

This clonotype was seen at least ten times. V usage is TRBV11-3 and J usage is TRBJ1-6, with 7 nucleotides matching TRBD1. With 3 bases clipped from V and 10 bases from J, the junction kept 6 bases outside the gene matches. Germline assignment: CDR1 SGHNT and CDR2 YENEEA. This CDR3 spans 14 amino acids. The CDR3 spells CASSFEGAGSPLHF. The CDR3 DNA is TGTGCCAGCAGCTTCGAGGGGGCGGGCTCACCCCTCCACTTT.